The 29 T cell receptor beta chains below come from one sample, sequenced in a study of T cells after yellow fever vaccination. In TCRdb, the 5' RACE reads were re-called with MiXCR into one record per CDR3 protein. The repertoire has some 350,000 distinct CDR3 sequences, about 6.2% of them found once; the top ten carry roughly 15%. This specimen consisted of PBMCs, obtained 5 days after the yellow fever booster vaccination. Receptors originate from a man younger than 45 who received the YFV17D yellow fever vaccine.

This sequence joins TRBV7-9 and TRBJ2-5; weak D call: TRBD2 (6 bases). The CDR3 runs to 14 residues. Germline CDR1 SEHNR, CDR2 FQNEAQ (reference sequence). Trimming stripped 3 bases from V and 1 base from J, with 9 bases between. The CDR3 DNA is TGTGCCAGCAGCTTTTATAGCGGCCAAGAGACCCAGTACTTC. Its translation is CASSFYSGQETQYF.

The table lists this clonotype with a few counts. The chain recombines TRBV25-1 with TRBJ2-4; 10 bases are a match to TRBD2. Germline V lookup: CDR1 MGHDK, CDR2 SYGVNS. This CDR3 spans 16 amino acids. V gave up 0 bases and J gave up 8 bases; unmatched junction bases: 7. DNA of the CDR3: TGTGCCAGCAGTGAATATGGGTCTAGCGGGAGCTACATTCAGTACTTC. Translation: CASSEYGSSGSYIQYF.

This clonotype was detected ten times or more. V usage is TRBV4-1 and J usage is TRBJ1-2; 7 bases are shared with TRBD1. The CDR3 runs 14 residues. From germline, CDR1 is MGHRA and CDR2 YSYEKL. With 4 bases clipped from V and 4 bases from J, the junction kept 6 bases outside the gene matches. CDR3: CASSPRDSLYGYTF. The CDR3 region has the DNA TGCGCCAGCAGCCCCCGGGACAGCCTCTATGGCTACACCTTC.

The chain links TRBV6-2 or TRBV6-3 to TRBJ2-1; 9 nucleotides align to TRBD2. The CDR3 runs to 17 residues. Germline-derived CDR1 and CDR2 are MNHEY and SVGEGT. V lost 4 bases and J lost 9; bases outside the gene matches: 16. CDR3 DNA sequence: TGTGCCAGCAGTTTAACCATCACTAGCGGGCACTTCAGTGAGCAGTTCTTC. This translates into CASSLTITSGHFSEQFF.

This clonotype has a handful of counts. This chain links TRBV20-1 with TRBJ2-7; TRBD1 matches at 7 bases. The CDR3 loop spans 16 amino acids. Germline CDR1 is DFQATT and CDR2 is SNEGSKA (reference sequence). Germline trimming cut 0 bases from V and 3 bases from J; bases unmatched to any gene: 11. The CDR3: CSARDPSRDRHYEQYF. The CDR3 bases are TGCAGTGCTAGAGATCCATCCCGGGACAGACACTACGAGCAGTACTTC.

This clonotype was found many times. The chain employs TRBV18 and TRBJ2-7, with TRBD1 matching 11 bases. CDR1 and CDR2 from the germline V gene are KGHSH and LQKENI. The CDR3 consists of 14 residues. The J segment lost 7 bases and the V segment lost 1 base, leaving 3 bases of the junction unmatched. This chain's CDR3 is CASSPQDRGLEQYF. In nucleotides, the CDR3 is TGTGCCAGCTCACCACAGGACAGGGGGCTGGAGCAGTACTTC.

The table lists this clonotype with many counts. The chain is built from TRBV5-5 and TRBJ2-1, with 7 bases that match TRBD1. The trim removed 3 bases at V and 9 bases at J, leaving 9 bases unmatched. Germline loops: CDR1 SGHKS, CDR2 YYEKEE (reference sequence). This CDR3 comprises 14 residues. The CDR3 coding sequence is TGTGCCAGCAGCTCCGACAGGGACGTTCGTGAGCAGTTCTTC. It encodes CASSSDRDVREQFF. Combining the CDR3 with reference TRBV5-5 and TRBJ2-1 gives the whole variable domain DAGVTQSPTHLIKTRGQQVTLRCSPISGHKSVSWYQQVLGQGPQFIFQYYEKEERGRGNFPDRFSARQFPNYSSELNVNALLLGDSALYLCASSSDRDVREQFFGPGTRLTVL.

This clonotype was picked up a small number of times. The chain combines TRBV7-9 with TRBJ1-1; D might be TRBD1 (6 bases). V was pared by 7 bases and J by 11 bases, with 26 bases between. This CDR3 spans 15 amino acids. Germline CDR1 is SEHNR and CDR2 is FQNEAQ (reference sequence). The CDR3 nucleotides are TGTGCCAGCAACACAGTCGGGACCCACGGGGGGCAGGCTTTCTTT. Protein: CASNTVGTHGGQAFF. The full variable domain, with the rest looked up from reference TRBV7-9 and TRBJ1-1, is DTGVSQNPRHKITKRGQNVTFRCDPISEHNRLYWYRQTLGQGPEFLTYFQNEAQLEKSRLLSDRFSAERPKGSFSTLEIQRTEQGDSAMYLCASNTVGTHGGQAFFGQGTRLTVV.

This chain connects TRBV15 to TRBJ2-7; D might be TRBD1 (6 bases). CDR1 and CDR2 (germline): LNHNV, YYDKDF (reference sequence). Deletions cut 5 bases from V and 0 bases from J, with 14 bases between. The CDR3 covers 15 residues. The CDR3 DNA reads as TGTGCCACCAGCCCCCTAGACAGGAACTCCTACGAGCAGTACTTC. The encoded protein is CATSPLDRNSYEQYF.

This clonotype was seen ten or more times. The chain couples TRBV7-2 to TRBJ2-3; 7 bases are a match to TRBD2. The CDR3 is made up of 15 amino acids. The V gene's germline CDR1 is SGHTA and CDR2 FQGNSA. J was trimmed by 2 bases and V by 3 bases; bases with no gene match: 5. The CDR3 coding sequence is TGTGCCAGCAGCTTTAGCGGGCTGACCACAGATACGCAGTATTTT. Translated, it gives CASSFSGLTTDTQYF. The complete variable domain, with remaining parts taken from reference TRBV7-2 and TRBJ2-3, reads GAGVSQSPSNKVTEKGKDVELRCDPISGHTALYWYRQSLGQGLEFLIYFQGNSAPDKSGLPSDRFSAERTGGSVSTLTIQRTQQEDSAVYLCASSFSGLTTDTQYFGPGTRLTVL.

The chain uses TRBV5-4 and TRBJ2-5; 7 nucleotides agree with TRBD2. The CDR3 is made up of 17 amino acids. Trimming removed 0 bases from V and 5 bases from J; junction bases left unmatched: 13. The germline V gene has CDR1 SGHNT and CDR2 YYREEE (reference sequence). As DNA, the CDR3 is TGTGCCAGCAGCTTGGGGTCGTGGACTAGTCCGGGGGAGACCCAGTACTTC. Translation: CASSLGSWTSPGETQYF.

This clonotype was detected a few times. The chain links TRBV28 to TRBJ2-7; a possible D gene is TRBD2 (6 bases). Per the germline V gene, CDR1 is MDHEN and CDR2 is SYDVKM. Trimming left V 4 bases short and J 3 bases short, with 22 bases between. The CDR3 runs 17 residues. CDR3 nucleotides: TGTGCCAGCAGTTCAACCAACAATAAATGGGGGGTCTACGAGCAGTACTTC. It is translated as CASSSTNNKWGVYEQYF.

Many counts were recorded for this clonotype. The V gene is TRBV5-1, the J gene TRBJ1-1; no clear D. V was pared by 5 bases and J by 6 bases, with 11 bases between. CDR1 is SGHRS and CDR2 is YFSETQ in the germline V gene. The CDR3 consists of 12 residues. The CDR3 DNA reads TGCGCCAGCAGACTTGGCAGGTCTGAAGCTTTCTTT. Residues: CASRLGRSEAFF.

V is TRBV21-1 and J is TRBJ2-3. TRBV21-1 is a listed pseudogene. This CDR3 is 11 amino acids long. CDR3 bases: TGTGCCCCGACCAGCACAGATACGCAGTATTTT. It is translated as CAPTSTDTQYF.

CDR3 DNA: TGTGCCTGCTGTTTAAATTTAGGGCAGATCGAAGCGACCGGGGAGCTGTTTTTT. Translating it yields CACCLNLGQIEATGELFF. The chain recombines TRBV12-3 or TRBV12-4 with TRBJ2-2, with D unclear. Trimming left V 11 bases short and J 5 bases short, with 30 bases between. The CDR3 runs to 18 residues.

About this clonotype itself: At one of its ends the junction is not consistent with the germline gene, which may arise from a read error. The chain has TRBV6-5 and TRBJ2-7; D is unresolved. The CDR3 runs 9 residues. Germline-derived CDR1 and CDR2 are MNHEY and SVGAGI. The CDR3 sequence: CASSEDLNF. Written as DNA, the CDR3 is TGTGCCAGCAGTGAAGACCTGAATTTC.

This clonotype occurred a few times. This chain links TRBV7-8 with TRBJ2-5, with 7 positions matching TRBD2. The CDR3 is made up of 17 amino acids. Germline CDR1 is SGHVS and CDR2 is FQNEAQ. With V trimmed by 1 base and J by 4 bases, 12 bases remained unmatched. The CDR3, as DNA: TGTGCCAGCAGCTTAGGTCCCGGGTGGGAGGGCCGAGAGACCCAGTACTTC. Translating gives CASSLGPGWEGRETQYF.

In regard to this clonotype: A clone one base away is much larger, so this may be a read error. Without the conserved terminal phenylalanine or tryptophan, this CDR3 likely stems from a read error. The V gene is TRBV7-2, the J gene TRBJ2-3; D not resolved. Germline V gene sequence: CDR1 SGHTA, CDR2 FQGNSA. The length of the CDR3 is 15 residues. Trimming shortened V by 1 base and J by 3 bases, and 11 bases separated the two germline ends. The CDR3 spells CASSLGGPLTDTQYS. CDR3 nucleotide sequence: TGTGCCAGCAGCTTAGGCGGACCCCTTACAGATACGCAGTATTCT.

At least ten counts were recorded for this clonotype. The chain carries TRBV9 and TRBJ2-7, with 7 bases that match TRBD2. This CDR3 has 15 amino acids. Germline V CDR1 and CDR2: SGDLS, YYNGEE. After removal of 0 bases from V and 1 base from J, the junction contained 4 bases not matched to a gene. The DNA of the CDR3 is TGTGCCAGCAGCGTAGGCGGGAGCGCATCCTACGAGCAGTACTTC. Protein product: CASSVGGSASYEQYF.

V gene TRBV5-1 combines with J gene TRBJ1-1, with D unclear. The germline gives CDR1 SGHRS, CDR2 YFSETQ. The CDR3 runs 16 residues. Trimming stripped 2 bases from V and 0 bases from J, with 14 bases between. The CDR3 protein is CASSFSVGVMNTEAFF. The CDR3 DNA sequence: TGCGCCAGCAGCTTCAGCGTCGGCGTGATGAACACTGAAGCTTTCTTT.

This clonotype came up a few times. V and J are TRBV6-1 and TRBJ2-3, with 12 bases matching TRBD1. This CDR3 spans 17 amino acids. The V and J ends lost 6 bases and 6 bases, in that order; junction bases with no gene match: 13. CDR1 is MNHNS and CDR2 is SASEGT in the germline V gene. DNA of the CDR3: TGTGCCAGCAGATCCGGTTGGGACAGGGGGCCGTTTGATACGCAGTATTTT. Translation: CASRSGWDRGPFDTQYF.

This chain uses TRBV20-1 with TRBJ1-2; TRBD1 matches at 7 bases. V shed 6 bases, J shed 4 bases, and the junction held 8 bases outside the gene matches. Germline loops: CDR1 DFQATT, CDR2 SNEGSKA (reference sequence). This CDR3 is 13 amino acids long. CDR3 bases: TGCAGTGCCGATGACAGGGTATCCTATGGCTACACCTTC. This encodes CSADDRVSYGYTF.

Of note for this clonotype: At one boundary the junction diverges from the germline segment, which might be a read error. The CDR3: CASSIAGGAEAFF. DNA for the CDR3: TGTGCCAGCAGCATAGCCGGGGGGGCTGAAGCTTTCTTT. This chain joins TRBV7-9 and TRBJ1-1; tentative D call: TRBD1 (5 bases). This CDR3 comprises 13 residues. Germline-derived CDR1 and CDR2 are SEHNR and FQNEAQ (reference sequence).

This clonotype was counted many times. CDR3 sequence: CASSLASHQETQYF. DNA for the CDR3: TGTGCCAGCAGCTTAGCAAGCCACCAAGAGACCCAGTACTTC. The V call is TRBV7-2, the J call TRBJ2-5; no clear D. The germline V and J ends were trimmed by 0 bases and 0 bases, with 5 bases remaining between them. In germline, CDR1 is SGHTA, CDR2 FQGNSA. The CDR3 consists of 14 residues.

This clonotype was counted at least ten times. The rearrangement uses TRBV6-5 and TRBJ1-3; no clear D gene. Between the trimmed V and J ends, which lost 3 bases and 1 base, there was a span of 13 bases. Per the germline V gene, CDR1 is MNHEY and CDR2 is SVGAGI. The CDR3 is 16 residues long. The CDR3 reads CASSYSRVNSGNTIYF. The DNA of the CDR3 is TGTGCCAGCAGTTATAGCAGAGTAAATTCTGGAAACACCATATATTTT.

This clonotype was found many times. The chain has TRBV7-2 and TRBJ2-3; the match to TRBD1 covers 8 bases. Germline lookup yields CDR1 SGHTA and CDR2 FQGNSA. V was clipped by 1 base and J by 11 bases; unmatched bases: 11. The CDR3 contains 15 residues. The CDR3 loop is CASSLGHDRTGQQYF. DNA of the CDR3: TGTGCCAGCAGCTTAGGCCATGACCGGACAGGGCAGCAGTATTTT. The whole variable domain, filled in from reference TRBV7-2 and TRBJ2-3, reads GAGVSQSPSNKVTEKGKDVELRCDPISGHTALYWYRQSLGQGLEFLIYFQGNSAPDKSGLPSDRFSAERTGGSVSTLTIQRTQQEDSAVYLCASSLGHDRTGQQYFGPGTRLTVL.

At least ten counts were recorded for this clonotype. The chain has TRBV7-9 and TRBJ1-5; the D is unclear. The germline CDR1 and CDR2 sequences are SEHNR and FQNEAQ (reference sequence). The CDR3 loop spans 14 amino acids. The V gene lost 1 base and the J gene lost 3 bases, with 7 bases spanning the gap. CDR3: CASSLDSFNQPQHF. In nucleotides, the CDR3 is TGTGCCAGCAGCTTAGACAGCTTCAATCAGCCCCAGCATTTT.

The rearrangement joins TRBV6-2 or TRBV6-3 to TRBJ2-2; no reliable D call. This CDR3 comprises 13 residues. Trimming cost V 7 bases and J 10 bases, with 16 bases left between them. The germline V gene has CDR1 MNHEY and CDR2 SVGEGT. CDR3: CASTTTWLLELFF. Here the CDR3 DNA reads TGTGCCAGCACCACAACTTGGCTATTGGAGCTGTTTTTT.

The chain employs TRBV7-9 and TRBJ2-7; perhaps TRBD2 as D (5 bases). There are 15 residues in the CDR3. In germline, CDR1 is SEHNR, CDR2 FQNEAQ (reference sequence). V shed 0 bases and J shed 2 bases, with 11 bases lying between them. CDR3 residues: CASSLARGSTYEQYF. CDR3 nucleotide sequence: TGTGCCAGCAGCTTAGCCCGGGGTAGCACCTACGAGCAGTACTTC.